This entry lists 30 T cell receptor beta chains sequenced from one sample in a study of CD8+CD57+ T cells in acquired aplastic anemia. Template material for TCR beta VDJ and CDR3 profiling consisted of genomic DNA. From the reads, TCRdb called clonotypes with MiXCR, one entry per CDR3 protein. The profile covers roughly 160,000 distinct CDR3 sequences, with 70% to 75% appearing a single time and 40% to 55% taken by the ten largest. By flow cytometry, patients selected for sequencing had shown an expansion of CD8+CD57+ cells. Sequencing was done on a sample of sorted CD4+, CD8+, or CD8+CD57+ T cells (not recorded which) from PBMCs. These receptor sequences come from a human donor with aplastic anemia.

V gene TRBV5-1 combines with J gene TRBJ2-5; D is possibly TRBD1 (5 bases). Germline V lookup: CDR1 SGHRS, CDR2 YFSETQ. The CDR3 has 15 amino acids. The germline V and J ends were trimmed by 4 bases and 5 bases, with 18 bases remaining between them. The CDR3 loop reads CASSTRLKRGETQYF. CDR3 nucleotides: TGCGCCAGCAGCACCCGACTCAAAAGGGGCGAGACCCAGTACTTC.

The chain uses TRBV7-9 and TRBJ2-7; D gene ambiguous. The V gene's germline CDR1 is SEHNR and CDR2 FQNEAQ (reference sequence). This CDR3 is built from 15 residues. V shed 1 base and J shed 4 bases, with 14 bases lying between them. This CDR3 reads CASSLGVGRNYEQYF. In DNA, the CDR3 is TGTGCCAGCAGCTTAGGAGTCGGCAGGAATTACGAGCAGTACTTC. Full variable domain (missing parts from reference TRBV7-9 and TRBJ2-7): DTGVSQNPRHKITKRGQNVTFRCDPISEHNRLYWYRQTLGQGPEFLTYFQNEAQLEKSRLLSDRFSAERPKGSFSTLEIQRTEQGDSAMYLCASSLGVGRNYEQYFGPGTRLTVT.

This clonotype was detected only a few times. CDR3 nucleotides: TGTGCCAGCAGTACCAATAACTACGAGCAGTACTTC. Its protein is CASSTNNYEQYF. The chain links TRBV12-3 or TRBV12-4 to TRBJ2-7; unclear D gene. CDR3 length: 12 amino acids. The V gene lost 5 bases and the J gene lost 3 bases, with 8 bases spanning the gap.

This clonotype was found a few times. The J gene is TRBJ2-7, the V gene TRBV19, with 11 bases matching TRBD1. V lost 6 bases to trimming and J lost 4 bases; unmatched junction nucleotides: 2. This CDR3 is 13 amino acids long. Per the germline V gene, CDR1 is LNHDA and CDR2 is SQIVND (reference sequence). CDR3 bases: TGTGCCAGTAGGGACAGGGGGCAATACGAGCAGTACTTC. Protein: CASRDRGQYEQYF.

V gene TRBV29-1 combines with J gene TRBJ2-1; 7 nucleotides line up with TRBD2. The CDR3 spans 14 residues. CDR1 and CDR2 (germline): SQVTM, ANQGSEA. The J segment lost 4 bases and the V segment lost 4 bases, leaving 7 bases of the junction unmatched. DNA for the CDR3: TGCAGCGTTGTGGGGGGACTACCTTACAATGAGCAGTTCTTC. Amino acid sequence: CSVVGGLPYNEQFF.

The rearrangement links TRBV19 to TRBJ2-7; D possibly corresponds to TRBD1 (6 bases). V was clipped by 10 bases and J by 2 bases, with 21 bases between them. CDR3 length equals 15 residues. The V gene's germline CDR1 is LNHDA and CDR2 SQIVND (reference sequence). The DNA of the CDR3 is TGTGCCACCAAGAACCGGGACACAGGAGCCTACGAGCAGTACTTC. Translation gives CATKNRDTGAYEQYF.

V gene TRBV6-2 or TRBV6-3 combines with J gene TRBJ2-1, with TRBD2 matching 10 bases. The CDR3 is made up of 15 amino acids. The V and J ends lost 5 bases and 10 bases, in that order; junction bases with no gene match: 11. The germline CDR1 and CDR2 sequences are MNHEY and SVGEGT. CDR3 nucleotides: TGTGCCAGCAGTCCAACGAGCGGGGGGGGCGTCGAGCAGTTCTTC. Translating it yields CASSPTSGGGVEQFF.

The chain joins TRBV2 to TRBJ1-5, with D tentatively TRBD1 (5 bases). V was clipped by 11 bases and J by 2 bases, with 13 bases between them. Germline V gives CDR1 SNHLY, CDR2 FYNNEI. This CDR3 has 13 residues. CDR3 region: CAGGTVGNQPQHF. Written as DNA, the CDR3 is TGTGCCGGGGGGACGGTCGGCAATCAGCCCCAGCATTTT.

This clonotype was observed once. V is TRBV4-2 and J is TRBJ2-7; D is unresolved. The CDR3 consists of 12 residues. Trimming took 3 bases from V and 5 from J, leaving 8 bases between them. CDR1 is LGHNA and CDR2 is YNFKEQ in the germline V gene. CDR3 sequence (DNA): TGTGCCAGCAGCCAGTCCACGGACGAGCAGTACTTC. Encoded protein: CASSQSTDEQYF.

This chain links TRBV27 with TRBJ2-7; 9 bases fit TRBD1. In germline, CDR1 is MNHEY, CDR2 SMNVEV (reference sequence). J lost 5 bases, V lost 3 bases, and 8 bases had no gene match. This CDR3 contains 15 residues. The CDR3 DNA follows: TGTGCCAGCAGTTTCTCACGGGACAGGGAACACGAGCAGTACTTC. Its protein is CASSFSRDREHEQYF.

By share, this clonotype ranks as medium-sized. V is TRBV5-1 and J is TRBJ2-7; the D gene is possibly TRBD1 (5 bases). The V end lost 7 bases, the J end lost 5 bases, and 22 bases lay between the germline ends. The CDR3 spans 15 residues. Germline V gene data show CDR1 as SGHRS and CDR2 as YFSETQ. The CDR3 here is CASGLRTTDFDEQYF. CDR3 DNA sequence: TGCGCCAGCGGCCTGAGAACGACAGACTTTGACGAGCAGTACTTC.

The rearrangement joins TRBV5-4 to TRBJ2-7; no firm D call. The CDR3 has 14 residues. Germline CDR1 SGHNT, CDR2 YYREEE (reference sequence). The V gene lost 4 bases and the J gene lost 5 bases, with 16 bases spanning the gap. In DNA form, the CDR3 reads TGTGCCAGCAGCCCCGAGGTGGGGTTCGACGAGCAGTACTTC. It yields the protein CASSPEVGFDEQYF.

This clonotype was recorded a few times. The chain carries TRBV7-6 and TRBJ2-7, with TRBD2 matching over 9 bases. Germline CDR1 and CDR2: SGHVS and FNYEAQ. The CDR3 loop spans 15 amino acids. Trimming removed 1 base from V and 2 bases from J; junction bases left unmatched: 3. CDR3 amino acids: CASSLEASGTYEQYF. The CDR3 bases are TGTGCCAGCAGCTTAGAGGCTAGCGGGACCTACGAGCAGTACTTC.

The chain uses TRBV7-9 and TRBJ2-5, with TRBD2 matching over 11 bases. This CDR3 comprises 15 residues. The germline V gene has CDR1 SEHNR and CDR2 FQNEAQ (reference sequence). Trimming took 5 bases from V and 4 from J; bases not matched to a gene: 6. In DNA form, the CDR3 reads TGTGCCAGCAGCCCGCCTAGCGGGGGGCGAGAGACCCAGTACTTC. It yields the protein CASSPPSGGRETQYF.

CDR3 DNA sequence: TGTGCCACCAGCAGTCGGACTAGCGGGGGGTTGGATACGCAGTATTTT. Protein product: CATSSRTSGGLDTQYF. V gene TRBV15 combines with J gene TRBJ2-3, with 14 positions matching TRBD2. V trimming: 3 bases; J trimming: 6 bases; junction bases outside the gene matches: 5. Germline V gene data show CDR1 as LNHNV and CDR2 as YYDKDF (reference sequence). This CDR3 comprises 16 residues.

The rearrangement links TRBV29-1 to TRBJ1-1; unclear D gene. Between the trimmed V and J ends, which lost 4 bases and 3 bases, there was a span of 21 bases. CDR1 is SQVTM and CDR2 is ANQGSEA in the germline V gene. CDR3 length equals 16 residues. This CDR3 reads CSVAPHSNLRDTEAFF. CDR3 in DNA: TGCAGCGTTGCCCCGCACTCTAATCTTCGGGACACTGAAGCTTTCTTT.

This clonotype was counted ten times or more. The genes are TRBV5-1 and TRBJ2-3, with D unclear. Trimming took 5 bases from V and 0 from J, leaving 16 bases between them. The V gene's germline CDR1 is SGHRS and CDR2 YFSETQ. The CDR3 consists of 16 residues. The CDR3 protein is CASRLRTSYSTDTQYF. The CDR3 bases are TGCGCCAGCAGACTCCGGACGTCCTATAGCACAGATACGCAGTATTTT.

V is TRBV15 and J is TRBJ2-3; 8 bases map to TRBD1. The CDR3 is 18 amino acids. Trimming took 3 bases from V and 2 from J; bases not matched to a gene: 13. Per germline, CDR1 LNHNV and CDR2 YYDKDF (reference sequence). The CDR3, as DNA: TGTGCCACCAGCAGGGCTTTTACAGGGGGGCTTTCCACAGATACGCAGTATTTT. It specifies CATSRAFTGGLSTDTQYF.

This clonotype was counted between two and nine times. The chain couples TRBV10-3 to TRBJ1-5; possible D gene TRBD1, 5 bases. V lost 6 bases and J 5 bases, leaving 11 bases between the germline ends. The CDR3 covers 13 residues. The germline V gene encodes CDR1 ENHRY and CDR2 SYGVKD. The CDR3 nucleotides are TGTGCCATCAGGAGGGACGGAGATCAGCCCCAGCATTTT. Translated, it gives CAIRRDGDQPQHF.

The rearrangement links TRBV20-1 to TRBJ1-6, with 7 bases aligning to TRBD1. Per germline, CDR1 DFQATT and CDR2 SNEGSKA (reference sequence). This CDR3 has 14 residues. J lost 4 bases, V lost 7 bases, and 7 bases had no gene match. The CDR3 sequence is CSGNGTAYNSPLHF. DNA for the CDR3: TGCAGTGGGAACGGGACAGCGTATAATTCACCCCTCCACTTT.

The chain carries TRBV10-3 and TRBJ2-3; TRBD2 agrees at 9 bases. The CDR3 has 16 amino acids. Germline V gene data show CDR1 as ENHRY and CDR2 as SYGVKD. Losses at the gene ends were 6 bases for V and 5 bases for J; bases not matched to a gene: 12. As DNA, the CDR3 is TGTGCCATCAGCCCCACTGGCGGGGGGGCAATAGATACGCAGTATTTT. This codes for CAISPTGGGAIDTQYF.

Remarks on this clonotype: Germline is not matched at one junction end, which may reflect a read error. This chain links TRBV7-9 with TRBJ2-7, with D tentatively TRBD1 (5 bases). In germline, CDR1 is SEHNR, CDR2 FQNEAQ (reference sequence). The CDR3 has 12 amino acids. The CDR3 sequence is CASSPPTDEQYF. CDR3 bases: TGCGCCAGCAGCCCGCCGACAGACGAGCAGTACTTC.

The chain links TRBV6-5 to TRBJ2-1; weak D call: TRBD1 (6 bases). This CDR3 spans 13 amino acids. Germline V CDR1 and CDR2: MNHEY, SVGAGI. V shed 4 bases and J shed 6 bases, with 10 bases lying between them. CDR3 loop: CASSFTDSNEQFF. CDR3 bases: TGTGCCAGCAGTTTTACGGACAGCAATGAGCAGTTCTTC.

This chain joins TRBV9 and TRBJ1-2; tentatively, D is TRBD1 (6 bases). V was pared by 5 bases and J by 6 bases, with 8 bases between. CDR3 length: 11 amino acids. In germline, CDR1 is SGDLS, CDR2 YYNGEE. The CDR3 DNA sequence: TGTGCCAGCAGACAGGGTGATGGCTACACCTTC. Protein sequence: CASRQGDGYTF.

The rearrangement links TRBV20-1 to TRBJ2-5; 8 bases map to TRBD2. Trimming took 2 bases from V and 1 from J; bases not matched to a gene: 9. The CDR3 is made up of 16 amino acids. Per the germline V gene, CDR1 is DFQATT and CDR2 is SNEGSKA (reference sequence). In DNA, the CDR3 is TGCAGTGCTAGACCCCCCGGCAGCGGGGGCCAAGAGACCCAGTACTTC. This translates into CSARPPGSGGQETQYF.

This clonotype was counted a few times. For the CDR3, the DNA is TGTGCCAGCAGCTCAAATCCGGGACAGGGCACAGATACGCAGTATTTT. This codes for CASSSNPGQGTDTQYF. The chain uses TRBV7-9 and TRBJ2-3; 8 positions agree with TRBD1. The V and J ends lost 4 bases and 1 base, in that order; junction bases with no gene match: 7. This CDR3 spans 16 amino acids. Germline V gene lookup returns CDR1 SEHNR and CDR2 FQNEAQ (reference sequence).

The V gene is TRBV12-3 or TRBV12-4, the J gene TRBJ2-1, with 8 bases fitting TRBD1. The CDR3 has 13 residues. V lost 3 bases to trimming and J lost 6 bases; unmatched junction nucleotides: 1. CDR3 DNA sequence: TGTGCCAGCAGTTTCACAGGGGGCAATGAGCAGTTCTTC. Encoded protein: CASSFTGGNEQFF.

V usage is TRBV19 and J usage is TRBJ2-1; 8 bases map to TRBD2. With V trimmed by 7 bases and J by 6 bases, 8 bases remained unmatched. CDR3 length: 14 residues. Germline CDR1 LNHDA, CDR2 SQIVND (reference sequence). DNA for the CDR3: TGTGCCAGTAAAGGCGGGGGGCCTCTCAATGAGCAGTTCTTC. Translation: CASKGGGPLNEQFF.

This clonotype was found many times. The V call is TRBV12-3 or TRBV12-4, the J call TRBJ2-3; 9 positions agree with TRBD2. The CDR3 totals 18 residues. V lost 5 bases and J lost 1; bases outside the gene matches: 13. CDR3 sequence: CASSTPSSGLAGTDTQYF. In DNA, the CDR3 is TGTGCCAGCAGTACACCCAGCTCGGGACTAGCTGGCACAGATACGCAGTATTTT.

J is TRBJ2-1 and V is TRBV7-2; weak D call: TRBD1 (6 bases). Germline CDR1 reads SGHTA; CDR2 reads FQGNSA. The CDR3 runs to 15 residues. V shed 4 bases and J shed 6 bases, with 16 bases lying between them. CDR3 protein: CASSSGPGTCNEQFF. In DNA form, the CDR3 reads TGTGCCAGCAGCTCCGGACCAGGGACATGCAATGAGCAGTTCTTC.